Listed below are T cell receptor beta chains from one sample, sequenced in a study of response to subunit inactivated influenza vaccine. Via MiXCR, TCRdb re-called the RT-PCR reads, giving one row per CDR3 protein. Found here are roughly 500,000 distinct CDR3 sequences, 16% of them singletons; the top ten hold 3% to 3.5%. The sample here was CD4+ T cells sorted from PBMCs, taken around 25 months after vaccination. The receptors were gathered from a man aged 50 to 75 who received an inactivated influenza vaccine. The CDR3 runs from the conserved cysteine through the conserved F or W. Each record gives: V gene, J gene, clone size, D gene, CDR3 DNA, CDR3 protein. The D gene is left open where the match is weak. A row's size may be missing; if present it is once, few, many or a size class.

TRBV6-5	TRBJ1-2	few	.	TGTGCCAGCAGTTACTCGACATCCCGCTATGGCTACACCTTC	CASSYSTSRYGYTF
TRBV6-1	TRBJ2-6	.	.	TGTGCCAGCAGTGAAAATTACTCTGGGGCCAACGTCCTGACTTTC	CASSENYSGANVLTF
TRBV7-6	TRBJ2-3	few	.	TGTGCCAGCAGCTTAAACCTAGACAGCACAGATACGCAGTATTTT	CASSLNLDSTDTQYF
TRBV10-3	TRBJ1-2	few	TRBD1	TGTGCCATCAGTACGGACAGGAACTATGGCTACACCTTC	CAISTDRNYGYTF
TRBV20-1	TRBJ2-3	.	.	TGCAGTGCTAGAGATCCACTATCGCTCCGACTCGAGTATTTT	CSARDPLSLRLEYF
TRBV6-1	TRBJ2-1	many	TRBD2	TGTGCCAGCAGTCGCGGGGGGTACAATGAGCAGTTCTTC	CASSRGGYNEQFF
TRBV29-1	TRBJ2-7	.	.	TGCAGCGCGGGGGACCGCACCTACGAGCAGTACTTC	CSAGDRTYEQYF
TRBV6-2/TRBV6-3	TRBJ1-6	.	.	TGTGCCAGCAGTCTCTCGGGGACACTTAATTCACCCCTCCACTTT	CASSLSGTLNSPLHF
TRBV18	TRBJ2-3	many	.	TGTGCCAGCTCACCTGGACGGGGGACGCGGGATACGCAGTATTTT	CASSPGRGTRDTQYF
TRBV7-6	TRBJ2-3	many	.	TGTGCCAGCAGCTTAGTGGGGGTGGATACGCAGTATTTT	CASSLVGVDTQYF
TRBV3-1	TRBJ2-7	.	TRBD2	TGTGCCAGCAGCCGAGGTAGCGGGGGGCTAAGCTCCTACGAGCAGTACTTC	CASSRGSGGLSSYEQYF
TRBV12-3/TRBV12-4	TRBJ2-2	.	.	TGTGCCAGCAGTTTCCCCAACACCGGGGAGCTGTTTTTT	CASSFPNTGELFF
TRBV4-2	TRBJ2-6	.	.	TGTGCCAGCAGCCGTAGTAGGGACGGGGCCAACGTCCTGACTTTC	CASSRSRDGANVLTF
TRBV7-8	TRBJ1-1	.	TRBD1	TGTGCCAGCAGCGCCCGGGACAGGGGCCTTCCTGAAGCTTTCTTT	CASSARDRGLPEAFF
TRBV20-1	TRBJ2-7	.	TRBD2	TGCAGTGCTCGGACTAGCGGGAAGTACGAGCAGTACTTC	CSARTSGKYEQYF
TRBV7-2	TRBJ2-7	.	.	TGTGCCAGCAGCTTAGGGCTAGTGAGTTTTGGGGATTACGAGCAGTACTTC	CASSLGLVSFGDYEQYF
TRBV5-5	TRBJ1-5	many	.	TGTGCCAGCACCTATGGAGGGGTGTCAGGGCAGCCCCAGCATTTT	CASTYGGVSGQPQHF
TRBV11-2	TRBJ2-3	.	.	TGTGCCAGCAGCCCCCCACTAGGCGTTAGAACAGATACGCAGTATTTT	CASSPPLGVRTDTQYF
TRBV20-1	TRBJ2-1	.	TRBD1	TGCAGTGCCAACAGGGGGCGGGCCAATGAGCAGTTCTTC	CSANRGRANEQFF
TRBV5-6	TRBJ2-3	many	TRBD1	TGTGCCAGCAGCTTTGACAGGGTAGGCACAGATACGCAGTATTTT	CASSFDRVGTDTQYF
TRBV29-1	TRBJ2-6	.	TRBD1	TGCAGCGTTGCCGAGACAGGGGGGAGTGGGGCCAACGTCCTGACTTTC	CSVAETGGSGANVLTF